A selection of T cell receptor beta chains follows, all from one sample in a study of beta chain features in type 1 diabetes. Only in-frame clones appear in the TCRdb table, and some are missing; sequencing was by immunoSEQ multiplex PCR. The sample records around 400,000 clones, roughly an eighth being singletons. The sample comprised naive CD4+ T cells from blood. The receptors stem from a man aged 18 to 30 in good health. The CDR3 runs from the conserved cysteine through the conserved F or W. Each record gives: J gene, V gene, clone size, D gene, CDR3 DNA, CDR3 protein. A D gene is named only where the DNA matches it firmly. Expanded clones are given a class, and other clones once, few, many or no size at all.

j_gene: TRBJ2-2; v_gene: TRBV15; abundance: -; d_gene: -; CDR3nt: TGTGCCACCAGCAGACTCTACGCTAGCATTGGCGGGGAGCTGTTTTTT; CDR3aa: CATSRLYASIGGELFF
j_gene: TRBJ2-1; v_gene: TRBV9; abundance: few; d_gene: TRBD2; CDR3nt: TGTGCCAGCAGCGGGGGTAGCGGGAGGGCCTCCTACAATGAGCAGTTCTTC; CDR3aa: CASSGGSGRASYNEQFF
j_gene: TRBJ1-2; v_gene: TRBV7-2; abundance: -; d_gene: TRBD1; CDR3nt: TGTGCCAGCAGCCCCGCCGGGACAGGGGGCTGGGGCTACACCTTC; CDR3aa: CASSPAGTGGWGYTF
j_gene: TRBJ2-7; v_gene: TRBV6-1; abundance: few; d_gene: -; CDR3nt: TGTGCCAGCAGTGAAGTGGCAGATTCCTACGAGCAGTACTTC; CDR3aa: CASSEVADSYEQYF
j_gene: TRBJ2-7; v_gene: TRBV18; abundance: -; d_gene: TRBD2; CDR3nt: TGTGCCAGCTCACTCCTCGGGGAGGGGATTTACGAGCAGTACTTC; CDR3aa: CASSLLGEGIYEQYF
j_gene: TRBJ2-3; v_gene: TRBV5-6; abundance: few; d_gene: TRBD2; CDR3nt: TGTGCCAGCAGCTTGGAGGGTCTAGCGGGGGGGCCAGGTACGCAGTATTTT; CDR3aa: CASSLEGLAGGPGTQYF
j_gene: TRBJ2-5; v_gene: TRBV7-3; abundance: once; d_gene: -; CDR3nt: TGTGCCAGCAGCCTAGTGGCAGGGGACGAGACCCAGTACTTC; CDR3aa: CASSLVAGDETQYF
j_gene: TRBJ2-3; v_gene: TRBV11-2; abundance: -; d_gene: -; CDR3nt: TGTGCCAGCAGCTTAGCAATAGCTAGAGCAGATACGCAGTATTTT; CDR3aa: CASSLAIARADTQYF
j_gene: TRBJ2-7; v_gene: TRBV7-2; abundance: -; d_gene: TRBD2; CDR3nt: TGTGCCAGCAGCTTGGGGACTAGCGGGGTTTACGAGCAGTACTTC; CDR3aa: CASSLGTSGVYEQYF
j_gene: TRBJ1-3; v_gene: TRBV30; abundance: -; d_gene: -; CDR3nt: TGTGCCTGGGCAAACAGGGCCTCTGGAAACACCATATATTTT; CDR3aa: CAWANRASGNTIYF
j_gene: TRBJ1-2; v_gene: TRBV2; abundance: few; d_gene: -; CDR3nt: TGTGCCAGCAGTGTCGACTATGGCTACACCTTC; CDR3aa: CASSVDYGYTF
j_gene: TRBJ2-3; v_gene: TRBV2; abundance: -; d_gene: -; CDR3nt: TGTGCCTCCAACCCGGACTATGTTACAGATACGCAGTATTTT; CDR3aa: CASNPDYVTDTQYF
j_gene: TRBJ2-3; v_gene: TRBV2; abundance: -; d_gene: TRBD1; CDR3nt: TGTGCCAGCAGGGGCAGGGGGCGTAGGGCAGATACGCAGTATTTT; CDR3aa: CASRGRGRRADTQYF
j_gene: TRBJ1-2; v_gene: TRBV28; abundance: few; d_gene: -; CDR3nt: TGTGCCAGCAGGGTACAGGGCGTATGGGGCTACACCTTC; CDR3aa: CASRVQGVWGYTF
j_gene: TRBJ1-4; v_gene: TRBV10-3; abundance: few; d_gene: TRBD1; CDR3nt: TGTGCCATCAGTGCTCGACAGGGGGGGGAAAAACTGTTTTTT; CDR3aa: CAISARQGGEKLFF
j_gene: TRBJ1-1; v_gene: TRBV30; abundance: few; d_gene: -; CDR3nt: TGTGCCTGGAGCTACAGGAACACTGAAGCTTTCTTT; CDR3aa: CAWSYRNTEAFF
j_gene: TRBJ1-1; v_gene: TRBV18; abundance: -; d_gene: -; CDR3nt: TGTGCCAGCTCACCAAATGAGACCCCTGGGGCCACTGAAGCTTTCTTT; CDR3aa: CASSPNETPGATEAFF
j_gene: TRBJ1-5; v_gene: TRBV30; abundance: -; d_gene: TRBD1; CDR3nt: TGTGCCTGGAGGGGGACAGTGGGCAATCAGCCCCAGCATTTT; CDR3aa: CAWRGTVGNQPQHF
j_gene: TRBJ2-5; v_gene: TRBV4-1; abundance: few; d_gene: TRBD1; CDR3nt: TGCGCCAGCGCGAAAACAGGGGCCCAAGAGACCCAGTACTTC; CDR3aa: CASAKTGAQETQYF
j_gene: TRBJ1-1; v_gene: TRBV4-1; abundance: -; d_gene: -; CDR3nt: TGCGCCAGCAGCCATGGGGACTGGAACACTGAAGCTTTCTTT; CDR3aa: CASSHGDWNTEAFF
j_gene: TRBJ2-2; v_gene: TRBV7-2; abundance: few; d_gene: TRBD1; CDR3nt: TGTGCCAGCAGCACGGGACAGCGCACCGGGGAGCTGTTTTTT; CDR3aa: CASSTGQRTGELFF
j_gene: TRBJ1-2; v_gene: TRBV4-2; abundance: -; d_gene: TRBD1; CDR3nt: TGTGCCAGCAGCCACCTTTGGCGGGACAGGGTCTATGGCTACACCTTC; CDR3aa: CASSHLWRDRVYGYTF
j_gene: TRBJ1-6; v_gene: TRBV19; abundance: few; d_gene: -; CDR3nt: TGTGCCAGTAGTCCCAGGGAGGGTAATTCACCCCTCCACTTT; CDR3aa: CASSPREGNSPLHF
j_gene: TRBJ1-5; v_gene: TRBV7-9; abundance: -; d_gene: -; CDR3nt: TGTGCCAGCAGCTTAGTCGTGGGGGCTGGCAATCAGCCCCAGCATTTT; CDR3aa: CASSLVVGAGNQPQHF
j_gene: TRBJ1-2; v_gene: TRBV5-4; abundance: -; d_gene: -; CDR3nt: TGTGCCAGCAGCTCTCCGGGGAGCTATGGCTACACCTTC; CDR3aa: CASSSPGSYGYTF
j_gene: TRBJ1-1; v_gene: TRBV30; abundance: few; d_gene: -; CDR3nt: TGTGCCTGGAGTGGGGGAGGTGCTGAAGCTTTCTTT; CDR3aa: CAWSGGGAEAFF
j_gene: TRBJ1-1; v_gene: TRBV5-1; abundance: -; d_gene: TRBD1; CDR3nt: TGCGCCAGCAGCCCCGACAGGGATCGAGTCACTGAAGCTTTCTTT; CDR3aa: CASSPDRDRVTEAFF
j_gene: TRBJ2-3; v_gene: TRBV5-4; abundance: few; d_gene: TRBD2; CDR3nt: TGTGCCACCAACCAGTGCCTAGCGGGAGGGTGCACAGATACGCAGTATTTT; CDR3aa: CATNQCLAGGCTDTQYF
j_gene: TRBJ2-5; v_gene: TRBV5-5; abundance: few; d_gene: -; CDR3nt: TGTGCCAGCAGCTTGGAGGTCAGGGGAAGAGAGACCCAGTACTTC; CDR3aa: CASSLEVRGRETQYF
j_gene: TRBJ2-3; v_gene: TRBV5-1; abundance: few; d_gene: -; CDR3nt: TGCGCCAGCAGCTTGTATTCCGATACGCAGTATTTT; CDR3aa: CASSLYSDTQYF
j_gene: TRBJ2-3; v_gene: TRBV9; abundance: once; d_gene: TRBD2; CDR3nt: TGTGCCAGCAGCGTATTGACTAGCGGGGGGGCAACCACAGATACGCAGTATTTT; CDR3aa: CASSVLTSGGATTDTQYF
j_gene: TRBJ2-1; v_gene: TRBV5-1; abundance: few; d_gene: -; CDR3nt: TGCGCCAGCAGCTCCAGCCCGACAGTTAGCTCCTACAATGAGCAGTTCTTC; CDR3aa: CASSSSPTVSSYNEQFF
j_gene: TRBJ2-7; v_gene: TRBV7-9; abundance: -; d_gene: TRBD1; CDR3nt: TGTGCCAGCAGCTCGCCGGGACAGAGCTCCTACGAGCAGTACTTC; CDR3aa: CASSSPGQSSYEQYF
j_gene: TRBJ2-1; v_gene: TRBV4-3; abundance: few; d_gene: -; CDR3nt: TGCGCCAGCAGCCAAGGGGTAACTCAGGTCAACAATGAGCAGTTCTTC; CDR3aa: CASSQGVTQVNNEQFF
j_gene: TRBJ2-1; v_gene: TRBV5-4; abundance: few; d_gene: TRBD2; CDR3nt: TGTGCCAGCAGGGCAACTAGCGGGAGAAGCTCCTACAATGAGCAGTTCTTC; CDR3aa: CASRATSGRSSYNEQFF
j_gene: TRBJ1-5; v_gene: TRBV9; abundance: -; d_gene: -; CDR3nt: TGTGCCAGCAGCGTAGGTCCGCAGAGCAATCAGCCCCAGCATTTT; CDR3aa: CASSVGPQSNQPQHF
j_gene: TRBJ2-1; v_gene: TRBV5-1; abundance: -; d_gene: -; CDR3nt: TGCGCCAGCAGCTTGGGGGACTTGTACAATGAGCAGTTCTTC; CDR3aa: CASSLGDLYNEQFF
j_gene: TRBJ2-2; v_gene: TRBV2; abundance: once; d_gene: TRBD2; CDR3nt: TGTGCCAGCAGTGATTGGGGTAGCGGGGGTTTAAACACCGGGGAGCTGTTTTTT; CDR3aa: CASSDWGSGGLNTGELFF
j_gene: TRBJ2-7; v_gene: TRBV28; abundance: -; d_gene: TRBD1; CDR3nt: TGTGCCAGCAGGCCAGGGACAGGGTTTGCGGCTCAGTACTTC; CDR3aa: CASRPGTGFAAQYF
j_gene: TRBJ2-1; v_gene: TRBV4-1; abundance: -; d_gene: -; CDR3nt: TGCGCCAGCAGCCAACGTCCCGCGAGGGGGGGCCCTCGGAATGAGCAGTTCTTC; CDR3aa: CASSQRPARGGPRNEQFF
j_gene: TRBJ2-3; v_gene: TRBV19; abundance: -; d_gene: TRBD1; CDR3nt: TGTGCCAGTAGTACTCCCGGGACAGGGGGCGGAGATACGCAGTATTTT; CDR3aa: CASSTPGTGGGDTQYF
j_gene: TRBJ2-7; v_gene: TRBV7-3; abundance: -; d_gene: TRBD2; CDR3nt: TGTGCCAGCAGCGCCGGGACTAGCGGGAGAGGCGAGCAGTACTTC; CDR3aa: CASSAGTSGRGEQYF
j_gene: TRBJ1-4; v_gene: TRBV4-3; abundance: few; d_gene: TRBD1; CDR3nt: TGCGCCAGCAGCCGACGACAGGGAGAGGGTGAAAAACTGTTTTTT; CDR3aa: CASSRRQGEGEKLFF
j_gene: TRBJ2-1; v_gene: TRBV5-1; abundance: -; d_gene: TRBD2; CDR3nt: TGCGCCAGCAGCGGGCTAGCGGGAGCAAGAAATGAGCAGTTCTTC; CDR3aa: CASSGLAGARNEQFF
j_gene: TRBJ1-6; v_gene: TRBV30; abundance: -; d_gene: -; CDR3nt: TGTGCCTGGAGTGTAAGGGGTACCAATTCACCCCTCCACTTT; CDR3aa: CAWSVRGTNSPLHF
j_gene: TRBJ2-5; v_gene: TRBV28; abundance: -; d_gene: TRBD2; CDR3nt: TGTGCCAGCAGTCCCGGACTAGCGGGGTTTAAGAAAGAGACCCAGTACTTC; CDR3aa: CASSPGLAGFKKETQYF
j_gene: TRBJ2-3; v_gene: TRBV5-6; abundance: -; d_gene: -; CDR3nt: TGTGCCAGCAGCTTGGGTAACAGGGACACTGAGTATTTT; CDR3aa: CASSLGNRDTEYF
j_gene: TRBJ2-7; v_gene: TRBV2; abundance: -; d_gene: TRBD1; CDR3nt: TGTGCCAGCAGCGACAGGGGGCGAAGCTCCTACGAGCAGTACTTC; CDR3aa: CASSDRGRSSYEQYF
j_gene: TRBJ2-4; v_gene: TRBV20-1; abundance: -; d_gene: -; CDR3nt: TGCAGTGCTACTACAGGCATTCAGTACTTC; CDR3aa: CSATTGIQYF
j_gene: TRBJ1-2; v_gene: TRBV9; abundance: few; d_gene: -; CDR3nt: TGTGCCAGCAGCAATCCTGCCGGGAACTATGGCTACACCTTC; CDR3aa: CASSNPAGNYGYTF
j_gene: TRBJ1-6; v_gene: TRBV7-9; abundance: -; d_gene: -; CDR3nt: TGTGCCAGCAGCCCATGGGCAGGGCCCAATTCACCCCTCCACTTT; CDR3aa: CASSPWAGPNSPLHF
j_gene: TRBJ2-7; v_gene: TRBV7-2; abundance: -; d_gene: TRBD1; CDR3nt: TGTGCCAGCAGCCCCCCCCCGACAGGGGTGGGTCAGGAGCAGTACTTC; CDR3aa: CASSPPPTGVGQEQYF
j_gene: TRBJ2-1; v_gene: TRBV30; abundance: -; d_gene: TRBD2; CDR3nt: TGTGCCTGGAGTCTCTCACGGACTAGCGGGGGGGCCGAGTTCTTC; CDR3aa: CAWSLSRTSGGAEFF
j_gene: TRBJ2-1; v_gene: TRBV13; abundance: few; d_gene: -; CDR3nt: TGTGCCAGCAGCTTCCGGGAAGGGCAGTTCTTC; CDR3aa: CASSFREGQFF
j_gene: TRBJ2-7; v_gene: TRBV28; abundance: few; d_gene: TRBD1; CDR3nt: TGTGCCACACTTAAACGGGACAGGGTCTCCTACGAGCAGTACTTC; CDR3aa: CATLKRDRVSYEQYF
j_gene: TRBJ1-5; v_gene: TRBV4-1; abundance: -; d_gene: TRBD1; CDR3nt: TGCGCCAGCAGCCAAGGGCCGGGACAGGGTCAGCCCCAGCATTTT; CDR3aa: CASSQGPGQGQPQHF
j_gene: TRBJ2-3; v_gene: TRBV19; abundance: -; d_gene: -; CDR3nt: TGTGCCAGTAGGAGATCAGGGGAAGATACGCAGTATTTT; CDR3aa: CASRRSGEDTQYF